These 14 T cell receptor beta chains came from one sample sequenced in a study of T-cell reconstitution after alpha-beta-depleted transplantation in children. For TCRbeta, the library was prepared with unique molecular identifiers. TCRdb independently ran MiXCR on the PCR reads; one entry per CDR3 protein. The sample holds around 190,000 distinct CDR3 sequences; approximately 7% are singletons and the top ten take approximately 5.7%. Sequencing used PBMCs, obtained before TCRalphabeta/CD19-depleted stem cell transplant. Receptors were obtained from a boy between 2 and 15 years old with acute lymphoblastic leukemia, due to receive a stem cell transplant.

This clonotype was picked up many times. The chain couples TRBV12-3 or TRBV12-4 to TRBJ2-2; a possible D gene is TRBD2 (6 bases). This CDR3 is built from 18 residues. With 7 bases removed from V and 4 bases from J, the gap between germline ends came to 25 bases. This CDR3 reads CASTLPEGRSLVTGELFF. Here the CDR3 DNA reads TGTGCCAGCACCTTGCCGGAGGGAAGGTCTCTTGTCACCGGGGAGCTGTTTTTT.

In its sample, this clonotype was seen many times. The V call is TRBV10-3, the J call TRBJ1-3; D might be TRBD1 (6 bases). Trimming pared 4 bases from V and 0 bases from J, leaving 7 bases between. There are 14 residues in the CDR3. Looked up from germline, CDR1 is ENHRY and CDR2 is SYGVKD. CDR3 sequence: CAISVDSSGNTIYF. The CDR3 DNA sequence: TGTGCCATCAGTGTGGACAGCTCTGGAAACACCATATATTTT.

V gene TRBV4-2 combines with J gene TRBJ1-6; D not resolved. The CDR3 spans 14 residues. V was cut by 0 bases and J by 15 bases, with 15 bases left in between. Per the germline V gene, CDR1 is LGHNA and CDR2 is YNFKEQ. The CDR3 DNA reads as TGTGCCAGCAGCCAAGATATTAGCACTCCGGTCCTCCACTTT. Residues: CASSQDISTPVLHF.

The chain links TRBV20-1 to TRBJ1-2; D uncertain. In germline, CDR1 is DFQATT, CDR2 SNEGSKA (reference sequence). The V and J ends lost 6 bases and 8 bases respectively, with 34 bases between them. The CDR3 covers 18 residues. CDR3 sequence reads: CSATSWRANRLDALGYTF. CDR3 in DNA: TGCAGTGCAACCTCGTGGAGGGCGAACCGTCTTGACGCCCTAGGCTACACCTTC.

This clonotype was counted many times. This rearrangement joins TRBV10-3 to TRBJ1-1, with D uncertain. Trimming removed 5 bases from V and 2 bases from J, with 9 bases in between. Germline assignment: CDR1 ENHRY and CDR2 SYGVKD. The CDR3 runs to 13 residues. CDR3 nucleotide sequence: TGTGCCATCAGTCCTTCAGGAAACACTGAAGCTTTCTTT. Amino acids: CAISPSGNTEAFF.

This clonotype came up many times. The chain joins TRBV28 to TRBJ1-1; D gene ambiguous. CDR1 is MDHEN, CDR2 SYDVKM, per germline. V was clipped by 10 bases and J by 4 bases, with 10 bases between them. The CDR3 runs to 11 residues. In DNA form, the CDR3 reads TGTGCCATCCTATGGGGCACTGAAGCTTTCTTT. Translating gives CAILWGTEAFF.

The genes are TRBV4-1 and TRBJ1-1; no reliable D call. Germline V gene lookup returns CDR1 MGHRA and CDR2 YSYEKL. The CDR3 extends over 14 amino acids. V was pared by 4 bases and J by 1 base, with 10 bases between. The CDR3 region is CASSLIGRNTEAFF. For the CDR3, the DNA is TGCGCCAGCAGCCTCATCGGGCGGAACACTGAAGCTTTCTTT.

This clonotype has at least ten counts. J is TRBJ2-7 and V is TRBV20-1; possible D gene TRBD2, 6 bases. V lost 6 bases and J 5 bases, leaving 20 bases between the germline ends. Germline V CDR1 and CDR2: DFQATT, SNEGSKA (reference sequence). The CDR3 is made up of 14 amino acids. The CDR3 nucleotides are TGCAGTGCCGGGCCTCTAGCGCTCCTGAACGAGCAGTACTTC. It is translated as CSAGPLALLNEQYF.

This clonotype was found once. This sequence joins TRBV9 and TRBJ1-2; D is unresolved. V dropped 4 bases and J dropped 3 bases, with 19 bases sitting between them. Germline V CDR1 and CDR2: SGDLS, YYNGEE. The CDR3 covers 16 residues. CDR3 sequence reads: CASSIADRTGDYGYTF. The CDR3 DNA is TGTGCCAGCAGCATTGCGGACCGGACTGGTGACTATGGCTACACCTTC.

This chain links TRBV6-2 or TRBV6-3 with TRBJ1-5; the D is unclear. Trimming cost V 2 bases and J 1 base, with 6 bases left between them. The CDR3 is 14 residues long. Germline V gives CDR1 MNHEY, CDR2 SVGEGT. Here the CDR3 DNA reads TGTGCCAGCAGTTACGCCGTGAGCAATCAGCCCCAGCATTTT. Amino acid sequence: CASSYAVSNQPQHF.

This clonotype was recorded a few times. The chain uses TRBV5-5 and TRBJ2-1; TRBD2 matches at 8 bases. From germline, CDR1 is SGHKS and CDR2 YYEKEE (reference sequence). CDR3 length: 16 residues. Trimming at V came to 1 base and at J to 3 bases, leaving 6 bases not matched to a gene. CDR3 in amino acids: CASSLLAGTDYNEQFF. CDR3 coding DNA: TGTGCCAGCAGCTTGTTAGCGGGAACCGACTACAATGAGCAGTTCTTC.

This clonotype was recorded at least ten times. This chain links TRBV28 with TRBJ2-6; no reliable D call. The length of the CDR3 is 16 residues. Germline V CDR1 and CDR2: MDHEN, SYDVKM. Trimming stripped 7 bases from V and 0 bases from J, with 13 bases between. CDR3 amino acids: CASTADPISGANVLTF. For the CDR3, the DNA is TGTGCCAGCACCGCCGACCCGATCTCTGGGGCCAACGTCCTGACTTTC.

This clonotype was observed at least ten times. The chain carries TRBV5-5 and TRBJ2-3; 10 bases are a match to TRBD2. The trim removed 4 bases at V and 2 bases at J, leaving 10 bases unmatched. CDR3 length: 17 amino acids. Germline loops: CDR1 SGHKS, CDR2 YYEKEE (reference sequence). The CDR3 nucleotides read TGTGCCAGCAGCGCCGGACTAGCGGCACGATACACAGATACGCAGTATTTT. It yields the protein CASSAGLAARYTDTQYF.

This clonotype was recorded many times. The chain recombines TRBV7-2 with TRBJ2-3; D not certain. V was clipped by 3 bases and J by 1 base, with 11 bases between them. Germline V gives CDR1 SGHTA, CDR2 FQGNSA. The CDR3 consists of 15 residues. The chain's CDR3 is CASSFLLSRTDTQYF. For the CDR3, the DNA is TGTGCCAGCAGCTTCCTTTTGTCTCGCACAGATACGCAGTATTTT.